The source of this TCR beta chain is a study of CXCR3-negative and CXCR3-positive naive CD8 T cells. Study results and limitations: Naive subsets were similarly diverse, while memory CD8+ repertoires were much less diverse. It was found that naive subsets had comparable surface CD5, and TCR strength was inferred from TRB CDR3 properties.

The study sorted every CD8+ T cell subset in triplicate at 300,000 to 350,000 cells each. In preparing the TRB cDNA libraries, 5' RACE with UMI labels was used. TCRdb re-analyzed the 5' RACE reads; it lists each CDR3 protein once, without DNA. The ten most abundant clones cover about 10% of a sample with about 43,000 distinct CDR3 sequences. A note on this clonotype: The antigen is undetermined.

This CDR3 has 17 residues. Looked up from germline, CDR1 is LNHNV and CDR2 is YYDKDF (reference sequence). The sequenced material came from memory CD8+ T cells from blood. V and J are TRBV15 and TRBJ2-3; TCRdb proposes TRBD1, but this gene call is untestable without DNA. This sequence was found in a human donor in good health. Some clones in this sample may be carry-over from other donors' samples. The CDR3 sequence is CATSRGDREEWADTQYF.